A single sample gave rise to the 16 T cell receptor beta chains below, sequenced in a study of shared clonotypes between healthy human individuals. This table comes from immunoSEQ multiplex PCR, and its TCRdb copy is limited to in-frame clones, with some not included. The data contain around 2.3 million clones, approximately 96% of them singletons. Sequencing used naive CD4+ T cells sorted from blood. Indicated subset: CD45RA+ positively selected. The receptors derive from a man between 18 and 29 years old in good health.

The chain joins TRBV7-2 to TRBJ2-1, with a weak D call TRBD1 (5 bases). Germline CDR1 and CDR2: SGHTA and FQGNSA. This CDR3 has 16 amino acids. V was trimmed by 1 base and J by 0 bases, leaving 10 bases between them. The CDR3 loop reads CASSLGGRGSYNEQFF. As DNA, the CDR3 is TGTGCCAGCAGCTTAGGAGGTAGGGGCTCCTACAATGAGCAGTTCTTC.

The chain couples TRBV10-3 to TRBJ2-3; 7 nucleotides line up with TRBD2. Germline trimming cut 10 bases from V and 1 base from J; bases unmatched to any gene: 11. CDR1 is ENHRY and CDR2 is SYGVKD in the germline V gene. The CDR3 extends over 15 amino acids. The CDR3 DNA is TGTGCCACGCGGACTAGTGGTGGGGGCACAGATACGCAGTATTTT. Its translation is CATRTSGGGTDTQYF.

This chain joins TRBV5-4 and TRBJ1-2, with 8 bases identical to TRBD1. Germline lookup yields CDR1 SGHNT and CDR2 YYREEE (reference sequence). Germline trimming cut 0 bases from V and 6 bases from J; bases unmatched to any gene: 10. This CDR3 spans 16 amino acids. The CDR3 DNA reads as TGTGCCAGCAGCTTGGGGACTTGGGGACAGGAGGATGGCTACACCTTC. As protein: CASSLGTWGQEDGYTF.

This chain joins TRBV29-1 and TRBJ2-2; 8 positions match TRBD1. CDR3 length: 12 amino acids. Trimming cost V 7 bases and J 4 bases; bases outside gene matches: 2. Germline loops: CDR1 SQVTM, CDR2 ANQGSEA. As DNA, the CDR3 is TGCAGCGCTGGACAGGGCACCGGGGAGCTGTTTTTT. This codes for CSAGQGTGELFF.

The CDR3 loop is CASSYPGLAAGELFF. DNA for the CDR3: TGCGCCAGCAGTTATCCGGGACTAGCAGCCGGGGAGCTGTTTTTT. V usage is TRBV10-2 and J usage is TRBJ2-2; 9 bases match TRBD2. This CDR3 is 15 amino acids long. Germline trimming cut 5 bases from V and 6 bases from J; bases unmatched to any gene: 7. Germline V CDR1 and CDR2: WSHSY, SAAADI.

This clone was found once. The rearrangement joins TRBV2 to TRBJ2-7; D is unclear. The CDR3 covers 13 residues. V gave up 10 bases and J gave up 2 bases, with 15 bases separating them. The germline CDR1 and CDR2 sequences are SNHLY and FYNNEI. CDR3 protein: CANLWVAPYEQYF. CDR3 bases: TGTGCCAACCTGTGGGTGGCCCCCTACGAGCAGTACTTC.

The V gene is TRBV23-1, the J gene TRBJ1-4; TRBD1 is a possible D gene (5 bases). TRBV23-1 is noted as an ORF with a role that remains uncertain. The V and J ends lost 3 bases and 5 bases respectively, with 7 bases between them. This CDR3 is 13 amino acids long. The DNA of the CDR3 is TGCGCCAGCAGTCACTGGGGGAATGAAAAACTGTTTTTT. Protein product: CASSHWGNEKLFF.

The chain has TRBV10-3 and TRBJ1-2; D uncertain. In germline, CDR1 is ENHRY, CDR2 SYGVKD. With 9 bases removed from V and 0 bases from J, the gap between germline ends came to 11 bases. CDR3 length: 13 amino acids. The CDR3: CAISEDTNYGYTF. In DNA form, the CDR3 reads TGTGCCATTTCAGAAGATACTAACTATGGCTACACCTTC.

J is TRBJ1-6 and V is TRBV6-1; D perhaps matches TRBD1 (5 bases). Germline CDR1 and CDR2: MNHNS and SASEGT. The CDR3 has 15 residues. V lost 2 bases and J 5 bases, leaving 10 bases between the germline ends. The CDR3 nucleotides are TGTGCCAGCAGTGAATTAGAGGGGAATAATTCACCCCTCCACTTT. This gives the protein CASSELEGNNSPLHF.

The rearrangement joins TRBV18 to TRBJ2-7; D is ambiguous. The germline gives CDR1 KGHSH, CDR2 LQKENI. This CDR3 is built from 15 residues. The germline V and J ends were trimmed by 0 bases and 0 bases, with 9 bases remaining between them. CDR3 region: CASSPPSRASYEQYF. For the CDR3, the DNA is TGTGCCAGCTCACCACCGTCCAGAGCCTCCTACGAGCAGTACTTC.

This clone was seen a single time. The rearrangement uses TRBV11-2 and TRBJ2-7; possible D gene TRBD1, 6 bases. Germline V CDR1 and CDR2: SGHAT, FQNNGV. This CDR3 spans 14 amino acids. With 2 bases removed from V and 4 bases from J, the gap between germline ends came to 12 bases. CDR3 in amino acids: CASSLYRVSYEQYF. Written as DNA, the CDR3 is TGTGCCAGCAGCTTATACAGGGTTAGTTACGAGCAGTACTTC.

This clone was seen a handful of times. The chain uses TRBV2 and TRBJ1-6; the D gene is possibly TRBD1 (6 bases). The CDR3 is 16 residues long. The ends were cut back, 0 bases at V and 10 bases at J, with 16 bases in the middle. From germline, CDR1 is SNHLY and CDR2 FYNNEI. The CDR3 sequence is CASSEAGGRARSPLHF. The CDR3 DNA sequence: TGTGCCAGCAGTGAAGCGGGGGGCAGGGCGAGATCACCCCTCCACTTT.

This clone appeared a single time. This CDR3 reads CAISELMGGSTDTQYF. CDR3 in DNA: TGTGCCATCAGTGAGCTTATGGGGGGGAGCACAGATACGCAGTATTTT. The chain is built from TRBV10-3 and TRBJ2-3, with 7 bases matching TRBD2. The CDR3 totals 16 residues. The ends lost 2 bases at V and 0 bases at J; junction bases unmatched: 5. Germline lookup yields CDR1 ENHRY and CDR2 SYGVKD.

This chain links TRBV9 with TRBJ2-5, with D maybe TRBD1 (6 bases). The V gene's germline CDR1 is SGDLS and CDR2 YYNGEE. The CDR3 contains 16 residues. V was cut by 3 bases and J by 2 bases, with 17 bases left in between. DNA for the CDR3: TGTGCCAGCAGCGAAGGACAGACAAGTACACAAGAGACCCAGTACTTC. It encodes CASSEGQTSTQETQYF.

This chain joins TRBV28 and TRBJ2-5; 8 bases are shared with TRBD1. Germline CDR1 is MDHEN and CDR2 is SYDVKM. V shed 6 bases and J 7 bases; nucleotides not matched to a gene: 10. CDR3 length: 14 residues. DNA for the CDR3: TGTGCCAGCAGGACAGGGGCAACTATAAGGACCCAGTACTTC. It encodes CASRTGATIRTQYF.

The V and J genes are TRBV5-6 and TRBJ2-4; D may match TRBD1 or TRBD2 (6 bases each). The V end lost 1 base, the J end lost 1 base, and 9 bases lay between the germline ends. In germline, CDR1 is SGHDT, CDR2 YYEEEE. The CDR3 is made up of 15 amino acids. The CDR3 spells CASSLHGGAKNIQYF. The CDR3 DNA follows: TGTGCCAGCAGCTTGCACGGGGGCGCCAAAAACATTCAGTACTTC.